These 30 T cell receptor beta chains originate from one sample sequenced in a study of blood T cells in healthy people across ages. Combining a sample-barcoded 5' primer with a J-beta primer mix, a second PCR ran for roughly 7 to 12 cycles. TCRdb re-derived calls from the 5' RACE reads in MiXCR, one entry per CDR3 protein. This sample carries some 640,000 distinct CDR3 sequences, approximately 30% of them seen once, and the ten largest clones take more than 15%. The specimen was blood. Source of these receptors: a woman older than 75 in good health.

The chain combines TRBV6-1 with TRBJ1-5; 7 nucleotides line up with TRBD1. The CDR3 loop spans 15 amino acids. Germline values: CDR1 MNHNS, CDR2 SASEGT. Unmatched junction bases numbered 4, after V lost 1 base and J lost 4 bases. CDR3 sequence reads: CASSEGAGGNQPQHF. The DNA for the CDR3 is TGTGCCAGCAGTGAAGGGGCAGGGGGTAATCAGCCCCAGCATTTT.

A few counts support this clonotype. The chain employs TRBV6-1 and TRBJ2-3, with 14 bases aligning to TRBD2. J lost 5 bases, V lost 5 bases, and 9 bases had no gene match. The length of the CDR3 is 17 residues. Germline V gene sequence: CDR1 MNHNS, CDR2 SASEGT. CDR3 nucleotide sequence: TGTGCCAGCAGTCCCCTGACTAGCGGGGGGGCACGAGATACGCAGTATTTT. This gives the protein CASSPLTSGGARDTQYF.

This clonotype was found many times. The V gene is TRBV6-6, the J gene TRBJ1-5; the D is unclear. The CDR3 has 11 amino acids. Trimming pared 10 bases from V and 0 bases from J, leaving 4 bases between. CDR1 is MNHNY and CDR2 is SVGAGI in the germline V gene (reference sequence). DNA for the CDR3: TGTGCCACGGGTAGCAATCAGCCCCAGCATTTT. Its translation: CATGSNQPQHF.

The sample holds a few counts of this clonotype. This chain connects TRBV7-2 to TRBJ1-4; D may be TRBD1 (5 bases). This CDR3 comprises 15 residues. Trimming took 1 base from V and 0 from J, leaving 6 bases between them. Germline CDR1 and CDR2: SGHTA and FQGNSA. CDR3 nucleotides: TGTGCCAGCAGCTTAGGGACAACAACTAATGAAAAACTGTTTTTT. Its protein is CASSLGTTTNEKLFF.

With regard to this clonotype: A much larger clone differs from this one at a single base, so this may be a read error. J is TRBJ2-5 and V is TRBV7-6, with D possibly matching TRBD2 (6 bases). Germline V CDR1 and CDR2: SGHVS, FNYEAQ. The CDR3 has 14 residues. CDR3 bases: TGTGCCAGCAGCTCGGGGGACCCCCAAGAGACCCGGTACTTC. Translation gives CASSSGDPQETRYF.

The chain employs TRBV18 and TRBJ2-4; D remains unclear. V was clipped by 2 bases and J by 0 bases, with 2 bases between them. This CDR3 region has 13 residues. CDR1 and CDR2 (germline): KGHSH, LQKENI. The CDR3 sequence is CASSPKAKNIQYF. CDR3 sequence (DNA): TGTGCCAGCTCACCAAAAGCCAAAAACATTCAGTACTTC.

Here the CDR3 reads CASSEAGRGRIGYTF. DNA of the CDR3: TGTGCCAGCAGTGAAGCGGGCAGGGGGAGGATAGGCTACACCTTC. This chain connects TRBV2 to TRBJ1-2; 7 bases agree with TRBD1. Germline CDR1 reads SNHLY; CDR2 reads FYNNEI. CDR3 length: 15 residues. J gave up 8 bases and V 0 bases, and 9 bases lay outside the gene matches.

As for this clonotype: This may be a read error: a much more frequent sequence differs by one nucleotide. The chain employs TRBV5-1 and TRBJ2-6, with a weak D call TRBD1 (5 bases). The CDR3 totals 16 residues. Germline lookup yields CDR1 SGHRS and CDR2 YFSETQ. Trimming pared 1 base from V and 18 bases from J, leaving 26 bases between. The CDR3 DNA sequence: TGCGCCAGCAGCTTGCCCTCCAGCTCTGGGGCCAACGTCTGGACTTTC. Amino acid sequence: CASSLPSSSGANVWTF.

Only a few counts were recorded for this clonotype. A much larger clone differs by one base, so this may be a read error. The V and J genes are TRBV20-1 and TRBJ1-2; no clear D. V shed 0 bases and J shed 8 bases, with 10 bases lying between them. This CDR3 has 12 residues. The germline gives CDR1 DFQATT, CDR2 SNEGSKA (reference sequence). CDR3 in amino acids: CSAREGRRGYTF. The CDR3 DNA reads as TGCAGTGCTAGAGAGGGCCGGCGGGGCTACACCTTC.

This clonotype was recorded at least ten times. The rearrangement uses TRBV19 and TRBJ2-5; 9 bases fit TRBD1. Germline V gene lookup returns CDR1 LNHDA and CDR2 SQIVND (reference sequence). V dropped 6 bases and J dropped 5; count of bases not matched to a gene: 13. CDR3 size: 16 residues. The CDR3 region is CASRNPGTGPFETQYF. CDR3 in DNA: TGTGCCAGTAGAAACCCCGGGACAGGGCCGTTTGAGACCCAGTACTTC.

This clonotype was seen many times. The V and J genes are TRBV20-1 and TRBJ1-6, with 8 bases fitting TRBD1. V gave up 6 bases and J gave up 10 bases; unmatched junction bases: 8. Germline CDR1 reads DFQATT; CDR2 reads SNEGSKA (reference sequence). This CDR3 contains 13 residues. CDR3 residues: CSARGQVLSPLHF. CDR3 in DNA: TGCAGTGCAAGGGGACAGGTCTTGTCACCCCTCCACTTT.

This clonotype turned up a few times. The chain has TRBV7-2 and TRBJ2-7; 10 bases line up with TRBD2. CDR1 SGHTA and CDR2 FQGNSA come from the germline V gene. With V trimmed by 7 bases and J by 7 bases, 13 bases remained unmatched. The CDR3 spans 15 residues. CDR3 amino acids: CASTESGGGYNEQYF. The CDR3 coding sequence is TGTGCCAGCACCGAGAGCGGGGGGGGCTACAATGAGCAGTACTTC.

This clonotype was observed a handful of times. V gene TRBV5-6 combines with J gene TRBJ1-2; no reliable D call. Germline V lookup: CDR1 SGHDT, CDR2 YYEEEE. This CDR3 spans 15 amino acids. The V gene lost 4 bases and the J gene lost 8 bases, with 21 bases spanning the gap. CDR3 bases: TGTGCCAGCAGCCACGCCCTGGGCGCTCTCGGGGGCTACACCTTC. Translation gives CASSHALGALGGYTF.

The sample holds many counts of this clonotype. The rearrangement links TRBV5-1 to TRBJ1-1; D is unclear. V was shortened by 4 bases and J by 5 bases, with 9 bases between the two germline ends. Germline V gene sequence: CDR1 SGHRS, CDR2 YFSETQ. The CDR3 runs to 12 residues. Written as DNA, the CDR3 is TGCGCCAGCAGCCTGACCTCTACTGAAGCTTTCTTT. It specifies CASSLTSTEAFF.

The table lists this clonotype with many counts. CDR3 DNA: TGTGCCAGCAGCCCAGCGGGGACAGATACGCAGTATTTT. As protein: CASSPAGTDTQYF. The rearrangement links TRBV7-3 to TRBJ2-3; the match to TRBD2 covers 7 bases. CDR1 is SGHTA and CDR2 is FQGTGA in the germline V gene. V dropped 5 bases and J dropped 3; count of bases not matched to a gene: 2. The CDR3 is 13 residues long.

This clonotype was observed a handful of times. The chain employs TRBV5-5 and TRBJ1-5, with D possibly matching TRBD1 (5 bases). Trimming removed 2 bases from V and 5 bases from J, with 11 bases in between. The CDR3 is made up of 14 amino acids. Germline CDR1 SGHKS, CDR2 YYEKEE (reference sequence). In DNA form, the CDR3 reads TGTGCCAGCAGCTTATCGGGGGTGGATCAGCCCCAGCATTTT. Its protein product is CASSLSGVDQPQHF.

About this clonotype: This may stem from a read error, because a much larger clone lies one nucleotide away. V and J are TRBV4-2 and TRBJ2-7, with D perhaps matching TRBD2 (5 bases). From germline, CDR1 is LGHNA and CDR2 YNFKEQ. The CDR3 runs 17 residues. Trimming stripped 0 bases from V and 7 bases from J, with 22 bases between. For the CDR3, the DNA is TGTGCCAGCAGCCAAGAGTCCGGGGTGACCTCCTACAATGAGCAGTACTTC. It specifies CASSQESGVTSYNEQYF.

This clonotype came up a few times. The chain recombines TRBV20-1 with TRBJ2-3; a possible D gene is TRBD1 (6 bases). The CDR3 totals 15 residues. Deletions cut 5 bases from V and 1 base from J, with 16 bases between. Germline V CDR1 and CDR2: DFQATT, SNEGSKA (reference sequence). DNA for the CDR3: TGCAGTGCTTCAGGGGCACCCGGGGGCACAGATACGCAGTATTTT. Translating gives CSASGAPGGTDTQYF.

The sample holds a few counts of this clonotype. J is TRBJ1-6 and V is TRBV6-1, with TRBD1 matching over 7 bases. V shed 6 bases and J 3 bases; nucleotides not matched to a gene: 5. The CDR3 loop spans 15 amino acids. The germline V gene has CDR1 MNHNS and CDR2 SASEGT. The CDR3 region is CASRGTDRYNSPLHF. CDR3 coding DNA: TGTGCCAGCAGGGGGACAGACCGCTATAATTCACCCCTCCACTTT.

The V gene is TRBV12-3 or TRBV12-4, the J gene TRBJ1-2, with D possibly TRBD1 on 6 matching bases. This CDR3 has 15 amino acids. V lost 5 bases, J lost 1 base, and 14 bases lay in between. The CDR3 reads CASSQEQGLNYGYTF. CDR3 nucleotide sequence: TGTGCCAGCAGTCAGGAACAGGGCCTTAACTATGGCTACACCTTC.

This clonotype has just a few counts. This chain connects TRBV4-3 to TRBJ1-1, with 9 bases lining up with TRBD1. This CDR3 has 14 residues. CDR1 is LGHNA and CDR2 is YSLEER in the germline V gene. J gave up 13 bases and V 1 base, and 10 bases lay outside the gene matches. CDR3 DNA: TGCGCCAGCAGCCAAGGGGATGGGACAGGGCCACTTTTCTTT. This translates into CASSQGDGTGPLFF.

This sequence joins TRBV6-1 and TRBJ2-1, with 7 bases lining up with TRBD2. V lost 2 bases to trimming and J lost 8 bases; unmatched junction nucleotides: 15. Germline CDR1 reads MNHNS; CDR2 reads SASEGT. This CDR3 spans 17 amino acids. The CDR3: CASSEIATGGFGYEQFF. As DNA, the CDR3 is TGTGCCAGCAGTGAAATCGCGACGGGAGGTTTCGGCTATGAGCAGTTCTTC.

V usage is TRBV28 and J usage is TRBJ2-1; 8 bases align to TRBD1. This CDR3 is built from 16 residues. Germline CDR1 reads MDHEN; CDR2 reads SYDVKM. J was trimmed by 4 bases and V by 4 bases; bases with no gene match: 9. The CDR3 nucleotides read TGTGCCAGCAGTTCCTCGACAGGGGTCCTGTACAATGAGCAGTTCTTC. As protein: CASSSSTGVLYNEQFF.

This clonotype was observed at least ten times. CDR3 nucleotides: TGTGCCACCAGTGATCCGGGACTAGACTACAATGAGCAGTTCTTC. Translation gives CATSDPGLDYNEQFF. The V call is TRBV24-1, the J call TRBJ2-1, with TRBD2 matching 8 bases. CDR1 is KGHDR and CDR2 is SFDVKD in the germline V gene. The CDR3 extends over 15 amino acids. V lost 3 bases and J lost 3; bases outside the gene matches: 3.

This clonotype was found many times. The chain has TRBV14 and TRBJ2-5; D not resolved. The ends were cut back, 1 base at V and 0 bases at J, with 12 bases in the middle. The germline V gene has CDR1 SGHDN and CDR2 FVKESK. The CDR3 is made up of 16 amino acids. The CDR3 sequence: CASSQVAAAYQETQYF. The CDR3 coding sequence is TGTGCCAGCAGCCAAGTTGCGGCAGCTTACCAAGAGACCCAGTACTTC.

The table lists this clonotype with a few counts. This chain uses TRBV7-9 with TRBJ1-2, with D tentatively TRBD1 (6 bases). The CDR3 is 15 residues long. Germline CDR1 is SEHNR and CDR2 is FQNEAQ (reference sequence). Trimming removed 1 base at V and 6 bases at J, with 15 bases between. The CDR3 DNA sequence: TGTGCCAGCAGCTTAGTGGCAGGGGCCTCCCATGGCTACACCTTC. Protein: CASSLVAGASHGYTF.

The chain is built from TRBV6-1 and TRBJ2-2, with 8 bases aligning to TRBD1. Trimming at V came to 5 bases and at J to 0 bases, leaving 8 bases not matched to a gene. The CDR3 consists of 17 residues. Per the germline V gene, CDR1 is MNHNS and CDR2 is SASEGT. CDR3 DNA: TGTGCCAGCAGTCTTCGGACAGGGCCAGCGAACACCGGGGAGCTGTTTTTT. Protein sequence: CASSLRTGPANTGELFF.

This clonotype was picked up many times. This chain's CDR3 is CASSLEGQGISYEQYF. The CDR3 DNA follows: TGTGCCAGCAGCTTGGAAGGACAGGGAATTTCCTACGAGCAGTACTTC. V usage is TRBV5-5 and J usage is TRBJ2-7, with 8 nucleotides matching TRBD1. With 0 bases clipped from V and 1 base from J, the junction kept 6 bases outside the gene matches. The CDR3 loop spans 16 amino acids. Germline-derived CDR1 and CDR2 are SGHKS and YYEKEE (reference sequence).

As for this clonotype: A junction boundary mismatches the germline segment, possibly from a read error. The V and J genes are TRBV7-2 and TRBJ1-1, with 7 bases lining up with TRBD1. CDR3 size: 15 residues. Germline assignment: CDR1 SGHTA and CDR2 FQGNSA. Written as DNA, the CDR3 is TGTGCCGGCAGCTTATGGACAGGTATGAACACTGAAGCTTTCTTT. Translated: CAGSLWTGMNTEAFF. Looking up the rest from reference TRBV7-2 and TRBJ1-1 gives the full variable domain: GAGVSQSPSNKVTEKGKDVELRCDPISGHTALYWYRQSLGQGLEFLIYFQGNSAPDKSGLPSDRFSAERTGGSVSTLTIQRTQQEDSAVYLCAGSLWTGMNTEAFFGQGTRLTVV.

The chain recombines TRBV6-6 with TRBJ1-3, with TRBD1 matching over 7 bases. V lost 10 bases and J lost 2; bases outside the gene matches: 11. The germline V gene has CDR1 MNHNY and CDR2 SVGAGI (reference sequence). The CDR3 covers 15 residues. The CDR3 nucleotides are TGTGCCACCGCAGGGGGGAGCTACCCTGGAAACACCATATATTTT. Translated, it gives CATAGGSYPGNTIYF.